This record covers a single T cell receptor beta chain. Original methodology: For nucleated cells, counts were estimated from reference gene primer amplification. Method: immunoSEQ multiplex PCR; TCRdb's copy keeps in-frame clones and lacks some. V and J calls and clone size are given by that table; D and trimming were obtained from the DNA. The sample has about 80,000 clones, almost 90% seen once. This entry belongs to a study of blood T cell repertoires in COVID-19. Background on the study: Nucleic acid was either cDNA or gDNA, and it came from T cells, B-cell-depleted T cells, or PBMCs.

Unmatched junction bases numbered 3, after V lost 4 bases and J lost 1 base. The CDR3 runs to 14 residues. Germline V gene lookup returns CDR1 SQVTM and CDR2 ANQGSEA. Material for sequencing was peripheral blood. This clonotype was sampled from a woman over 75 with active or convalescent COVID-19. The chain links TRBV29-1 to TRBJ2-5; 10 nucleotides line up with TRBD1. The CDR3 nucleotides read TGCAGCGTTGCCCGGGACAGGGGCCAAGAGACCCAGTACTTC. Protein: CSVARDRGQETQYF.